The next 31 T cell receptor beta chains were all read from a single sample in a study of cytomegalovirus exposure and HLA in healthy donors (dated by TCRdb to 2015 to 2018). Library creation used the immunoSEQ multiplex PCR assay. A mixture of 60 forward primers for TCR Vbeta segments and 13 reverse primers for TCR Jbeta segments was used in the multiplex PCR. In its TCRdb copy, this immuneACCESS table keeps in-frame sequences only and misses some clones. Where compared with another copy, unresolved V genes explain less than half of these, and the others have no known cause. In all, the sample holds over 150,000 clones, and around four fifths of those were seen once. About 4% of the sample goes to the ten largest clones. The sample consisted of PBMCs. These receptor sequences come from a woman aged 60-75 years in good health and CMV-seropositive.

This rearrangement joins TRBV5-1 to TRBJ1-3; D may be TRBD1 (5 bases). Germline values: CDR1 SGHRS, CDR2 YFSETQ. This CDR3 has 15 amino acids. Deletions cut 4 bases from V and 3 bases from J, with 14 bases between. CDR3 amino acids: CASSLTQGYGNTIYF. In nucleotides, the CDR3 is TGCGCCAGCAGCCTAACTCAGGGCTATGGAAACACCATATATTTT.

This chain links TRBV2 with TRBJ2-7, with 10 nucleotides matching TRBD1. This CDR3 has 14 amino acids. In germline, CDR1 is SNHLY, CDR2 FYNNEI. As DNA, the CDR3 is TGTGCTATACAGCGAGAGGACAGGGGGAACGAGCAGTACTTC. Encoded protein: CAIQREDRGNEQYF.

V gene TRBV30 combines with J gene TRBJ1-2; 9 nucleotides match TRBD1. Germline V lookup: CDR1 GTSNPN, CDR2 SVGIG (reference sequence). CDR3 length equals 14 residues. J gave up 5 bases and V 2 bases, and 6 bases lay outside the gene matches. The CDR3 here is CAWSTGTGPYGYTF. Written as DNA, the CDR3 is TGTGCCTGGAGTACTGGGACAGGGCCATATGGCTACACCTTC.

The chain joins TRBV19 to TRBJ1-1, with a tentative D call TRBD1 (5 bases). Germline loops: CDR1 LNHDA, CDR2 SQIVND (reference sequence). The V end was cut by 3 bases, the J end by 1 base, with 15 bases between. CDR3 size: 16 residues. The CDR3 loop is CASSMGYGGGNTEAFF. CDR3 nucleotides: TGTGCCAGTAGTATGGGGTACGGCGGGGGGAACACTGAAGCTTTCTTT.

The chain couples TRBV5-4 to TRBJ1-1, with D possibly matching TRBD1 (6 bases). Germline loops: CDR1 SGHNT, CDR2 YYREEE (reference sequence). V shed 3 bases and J shed 4 bases, with 13 bases lying between them. This CDR3 comprises 14 residues. In nucleotides, the CDR3 is TGTGCCAGCAGCTCCGACAGGTTTTCCACTGAAGCTTTCTTT. It specifies CASSSDRFSTEAFF.

The chain employs TRBV4-2 and TRBJ2-1; 9 bases align to TRBD2. Trimming took 0 bases from V and 8 from J; bases not matched to a gene: 11. From germline, CDR1 is LGHNA and CDR2 YNFKEQ. The CDR3 has 17 residues. DNA of the CDR3: TGTGCCAGCAGCCAAGAGTACGGGACTAGCATATCCGATGAGCAGTTCTTC. This gives the protein CASSQEYGTSISDEQFF.

The table lists this clone with a few counts. The rearrangement joins TRBV5-1 to TRBJ1-2, with TRBD1 matching over 9 bases. This CDR3 spans 15 amino acids. In germline, CDR1 is SGHRS, CDR2 YFSETQ. J was trimmed by 3 bases and V by 3 bases; bases with no gene match: 6. The CDR3 reads CASSSRTGDYYGYTF. CDR3 nucleotide sequence: TGCGCCAGCAGCTCTCGGACAGGGGACTACTATGGCTACACCTTC.

The genes are TRBV28 and TRBJ2-3, with a possible D match to TRBD2 (6 bases). The V gene lost 6 bases and the J gene lost 3 bases, with 10 bases spanning the gap. Germline V lookup: CDR1 MDHEN, CDR2 SYDVKM. The CDR3 contains 13 residues. The DNA for the CDR3 is TGTGCCAGCAGAGGGGACTTTACAGATACGCAGTATTTT. The encoded protein is CASRGDFTDTQYF.

This clone was detected once. CDR3 amino acids: CASSPPGGAPYEQYF. The CDR3 DNA sequence: TGTGCCAGCAGCCCCCCGGGGGGGGCCCCCTACGAGCAGTACTTC. The rearrangement links TRBV7-9 to TRBJ2-7; 8 bases agree with TRBD2. Germline assignment: CDR1 SEHNR and CDR2 FQNEAQ (reference sequence). The CDR3 extends over 15 amino acids. With V trimmed by 5 bases and J by 2 bases, 8 bases remained unmatched. Drawing the rest from reference TRBV7-9 and TRBJ2-7, the complete variable domain is DTGVSQNPRHKITKRGQNVTFRCDPISEHNRLYWYRQTLGQGPEFLTYFQNEAQLEKSRLLSDRFSAERPKGSFSTLEIQRTEQGDSAMYLCASSPPGGAPYEQYFGPGTRLTVT.

This clone appeared once. The chain recombines TRBV28 with TRBJ1-2; D is possibly TRBD1 (6 bases). CDR1 and CDR2 (germline): MDHEN, SYDVKM. The ends were cut back, 4 bases at V and 2 bases at J, with 14 bases in the middle. This CDR3 contains 15 residues. CDR3 sequence: CASSSPFGGNYGYTF. In DNA form, the CDR3 reads TGTGCCAGCAGTTCCCCTTTTGGGGGCAACTATGGCTACACCTTC.

Turning to this clone: Other DNA variants within this sample encode the same CDR3. V is TRBV28 and J is TRBJ2-3; TRBD2 matches 8 bases. Germline V lookup: CDR1 MDHEN, CDR2 SYDVKM. This CDR3 is built from 13 residues. V was pared by 8 bases and J by 3 bases, with 4 bases of the junction left unmatched. The CDR3 DNA follows: TGTGCCAGCTCCAGCGGGAGTACAGATACGCAGTATTTT. Its protein is CASSSGSTDTQYF.

The genes are TRBV6-1 and TRBJ2-3; 7 bases line up with TRBD2. V trimming: 7 bases; J trimming: 8 bases; junction bases outside the gene matches: 15. The CDR3 contains 15 residues. In germline, CDR1 is MNHNS, CDR2 SASEGT. The CDR3 loop is CASTGRRGSTSTQYF. CDR3 nucleotides: TGTGCCAGCACCGGCCGGCGGGGGTCCACAAGTACGCAGTATTTT.

This clone is a singleton in its sample. The V call is TRBV7-8, the J call TRBJ1-2; 7 nucleotides line up with TRBD1. Germline values: CDR1 SGHVS, CDR2 FQNEAQ. V lost 3 bases and J lost 8; bases outside the gene matches: 9. This CDR3 spans 14 amino acids. The CDR3: CASSFTSGGQGYTF. As DNA, the CDR3 is TGTGCCAGCAGCTTCACCTCAGGGGGACAGGGCTACACCTTC.

The rearrangement uses TRBV15 and TRBJ1-1; weak D call: TRBD1 (6 bases). The ends were cut back, 0 bases at V and 5 bases at J, with 10 bases in the middle. CDR3 length: 14 amino acids. The germline gives CDR1 LNHNV, CDR2 YYDKDF (reference sequence). The CDR3 region has the DNA TGTGCCACCAGCAGAGATGGAACAGGGACTGAAGCTTTCTTT. Translation: CATSRDGTGTEAFF. Looking up the rest from reference TRBV15 and TRBJ1-1 gives the full variable domain: DAMVIQNPRYQVTQFGKPVTLSCSQTLNHNVMYWYQQKSSQAPKLLFHYYDKDFNNEADTPDNFQSRRPNTSFCFLDIRSPGLGDTAMYLCATSRDGTGTEAFFGQGTRLTVV.

The sample holds one count of this clone. V usage is TRBV19 and J usage is TRBJ2-7; the D gene is possibly TRBD2 (5 bases). The germline V and J ends were trimmed by 5 bases and 2 bases, with 16 bases remaining between them. There are 15 residues in the CDR3. CDR1 LNHDA and CDR2 SQIVND come from the germline V gene (reference sequence). This chain's CDR3 is CASSSQEATPYEQYF. The CDR3 coding sequence is TGTGCCAGTAGTTCCCAGGAGGCGACGCCCTACGAGCAGTACTTC. Drawing the rest from reference TRBV19 and TRBJ2-7, the complete variable domain is DGGITQSPKYLFRKEGQNVTLSCEQNLNHDAMYWYRQDPGQGLRLIYYSQIVNDFQKGDIAEGYSVSREKKESFPLTVTSAQKNPTAFYLCASSSQEATPYEQYFGPGTRLTVT.

The sample holds a few counts of this clone. This chain uses TRBV14 with TRBJ2-5; D might be TRBD1 (5 bases). Germline V gene lookup returns CDR1 SGHDN and CDR2 FVKESK. The ends were cut back, 1 base at V and 5 bases at J, with 8 bases in the middle. CDR3 length: 13 amino acids. The CDR3 sequence is CASSQVRGETQYF. For the CDR3, the DNA is TGTGCCAGCAGCCAAGTTAGGGGTGAGACCCAGTACTTC.

The rearrangement joins TRBV4-2 to TRBJ1-1; D is ambiguous. CDR1 is LGHNA, CDR2 YNFKEQ, per germline. The CDR3 is 16 amino acids. Deletions cut 0 bases from V and 8 bases from J, with 19 bases between. Written as DNA, the CDR3 is TGTGCCAGCAGCCAAGATATTCGGGGAGGGAACGGGGAAGCTTTCTTT. Translated: CASSQDIRGGNGEAFF.

The chain is built from TRBV30 and TRBJ2-3, with D possibly being TRBD2 (6 bases). V lost 4 bases and J lost 0, with 8 bases in between. Germline CDR1 and CDR2: GTSNPN and SVGIG (reference sequence). The CDR3 runs to 13 residues. Here the CDR3 DNA reads TGTGCCTGGACGGCGGGAAGCACAGATACGCAGTATTTT. Translating gives CAWTAGSTDTQYF.

The chain couples TRBV28 to TRBJ1-5, with no clear D. V gave up 4 bases and J gave up 5 bases, with 3 bases separating them. Per the germline V gene, CDR1 is MDHEN and CDR2 is SYDVKM. This CDR3 is built from 11 residues. This chain's CDR3 is CASSSDQPQHF. In nucleotides, the CDR3 is TGTGCCAGCAGTTCCGATCAGCCCCAGCATTTT.

This clone was observed once. The gene calls are TRBV28 and TRBJ1-3; the D gene is possibly TRBD1 (6 bases). The germline V gene encodes CDR1 MDHEN and CDR2 SYDVKM. V lost 6 bases and J lost 1, with 7 bases in between. The CDR3 sequence is 13 residues long. CDR3 in amino acids: CASSDRSGNTIYF. The DNA of the CDR3 is TGTGCCAGCAGCGACAGGTCTGGAAACACCATATATTTT.

The CDR3 sequence: CASSEGAGGFYEQYF. The DNA of the CDR3 is TGTGCCAGCAGTGAAGGAGCGGGGGGTTTCTACGAGCAGTACTTC. The genes are TRBV2 and TRBJ2-7, with 9 positions matching TRBD2. Germline loops: CDR1 SNHLY, CDR2 FYNNEI. The CDR3 has 15 residues. V lost 1 base, J lost 3 bases, and 4 bases stayed unmatched.

The CDR3 DNA reads as TGTGCCAGCAGGACTACAGGGTTCCGGACCTACGAGCAGTACTTC. Its translation: CASRTTGFRTYEQYF. V usage is TRBV2 and J usage is TRBJ2-7; perhaps TRBD1 as D (6 bases). Deletions cut 6 bases from V and 2 bases from J, with 17 bases between. The length of the CDR3 is 15 residues. CDR1 is SNHLY and CDR2 is FYNNEI in the germline V gene.

As concerns this clone: The junction and the germline gene differ at one end; a read error may be behind it. The V call is TRBV2, the J call TRBJ1-4; D remains unclear. Germline V gene sequence: CDR1 SNHLY, CDR2 FYNNEI. The CDR3 has 14 residues. The CDR3 sequence is CASLRSATNGKLFF. For the CDR3, the DNA is TGTGCCAGCCTTCGATCTGCAACTAATGGAAAACTGTTTTTT.

This clone was seen only a few times. The chain recombines TRBV5-8 with TRBJ2-1, with TRBD2 matching 10 bases. With V trimmed by 4 bases and J by 3 bases, 10 bases remained unmatched. Germline V CDR1 and CDR2: SGHTS, YDEGEE. The CDR3 loop spans 17 amino acids. The CDR3 DNA follows: TGTGCCAGCAGCCGAGGACTAGCGGTGCTCAGCTACAATGAGCAGTTCTTC. Translating gives CASSRGLAVLSYNEQFF.

There are a few counts of this clone. This chain links TRBV7-9 with TRBJ1-5; no clear D gene. V was trimmed by 4 bases and J by 4 bases, leaving 8 bases between them. CDR1 is SEHNR and CDR2 is FQNEAQ in the germline V gene (reference sequence). This CDR3 contains 13 residues. The CDR3 coding sequence is TGTGCCAGCAGCTCGGCGGGGAATCAGCCCCAGCATTTT. Translated, it gives CASSSAGNQPQHF.

The chain recombines TRBV14 with TRBJ1-1; D not certain. The CDR3 length is 12 residues. CDR1 is SGHDN and CDR2 is FVKESK in the germline V gene. V was trimmed by 6 bases and J by 6 bases, leaving 11 bases between them. Here the CDR3 reads CASRRMESEAFF. As DNA, the CDR3 is TGTGCCAGCAGACGAATGGAGTCTGAAGCTTTCTTT.

The DNA of the CDR3 is TGTGCCAGCAGCAGACAGGGGGCGAGTGAGCAGTACTTC. It is translated as CASSRQGASEQYF. The rearrangement uses TRBV11-2 and TRBJ2-7; 10 bases map to TRBD1. The CDR3 sequence is 13 residues long. Germline CDR1 is SGHAT and CDR2 is FQNNGV. V lost 5 bases, J lost 7 bases, and 5 bases stayed unmatched.

The chain recombines TRBV7-3 with TRBJ2-1; 7 positions agree with TRBD2. Germline V gene data show CDR1 as SGHTA and CDR2 as FQGTGA. Trimming at V came to 5 bases and at J to 0 bases, leaving 4 bases not matched to a gene. The CDR3 runs 15 residues. This CDR3 reads CASSPLAVSYNEQFF. The CDR3 nucleotides are TGTGCCAGCAGCCCGCTAGCGGTCTCCTACAATGAGCAGTTCTTC. Complete variable domain (other parts from reference TRBV7-3 and TRBJ2-1): GAGVSQTPSNKVTEKGKYVELRCDPISGHTALYWYRQSLGQGPEFLIYFQGTGAADDSGLPNDRFFAVRPEGSVSTLKIQRTERGDSAVYLCASSPLAVSYNEQFFGPGTRLTVL.

The V and J genes are TRBV27 and TRBJ2-1, with a tentative D call TRBD1 (5 bases). CDR3 size: 16 residues. Trimming shortened V by 5 bases and J by 3 bases, and 17 bases separated the two germline ends. Germline-derived CDR1 and CDR2 are MNHEY and SMNVEV (reference sequence). The CDR3 is CASSTKLRQIYNEQFF. The DNA for the CDR3 is TGTGCCAGCAGTACAAAACTACGACAGATCTACAATGAGCAGTTCTTC.

The rearrangement uses TRBV28 and TRBJ1-3; D uncertain. The V gene lost 6 bases and the J gene lost 3 bases, with 12 bases spanning the gap. Germline V gives CDR1 MDHEN, CDR2 SYDVKM. This CDR3 is built from 14 residues. CDR3 nucleotide sequence: TGTGCCAGCAGCCGGGTCGGGGTTGGAAACACCATATATTTT. Its translation: CASSRVGVGNTIYF.

CDR3 in DNA: TGTGCCAGCACCCCGGGACTAGCGGGGGGATCGCAGTTCTTC. It codes for CASTPGLAGGSQFF. The chain joins TRBV27 to TRBJ2-1, with 15 bases matching TRBD2. This CDR3 contains 14 residues. V was pared by 7 bases and J by 12 bases, with 7 bases of the junction left unmatched. Germline lookup yields CDR1 MNHEY and CDR2 SMNVEV (reference sequence).